This section outlines one T cell receptor (beta chain) sequence together with its context. Its matching antigen is unknown. This sample was included in a study of T cells in Graves' hyperthyroidism and ophthalmopathy. The study's findings and limits: Ophthalmopathy and stable hyperthyroidism were separated by a 13 V-J model.

TCR beta CDR3 region amplification was performed from RNA transcripts. The TCR CDR3 was amplified in a first-round RT-PCR using the HTBI primer set. TCRdb reanalysed the multiplex PCR reads using MiXCR and keeps one entry per CDR3 protein. In the table there are 300,000 to 450,000 distinct CDR3 sequences, roughly 14% of which are singletons. Germline values: CDR1 SGHVS, CDR2 FNYEAQ. The CDR3 is made up of 18 amino acids. Trimming took 2 bases from V and 0 from J; bases not matched to a gene: 12. Ophthalmopathy patients had moderate-to-severe active disease, CAS ≥3, NOSPECS ≥4, and disease duration under 3 months. Orbital computed tomography, thyroid ultrasound, serum thyroxine and TRAb, and clinical symptoms together informed the diagnoses.

Sequencing was performed on blood. V usage is TRBV7-6 and J usage is TRBJ2-7, with 8 bases that match TRBD1. The source is a woman aged 30 to 39 with Graves' ophthalmopathy. The chain's CDR3 is CASSLRAGGGTGSYEQYF. For the CDR3, the DNA is TGTGCCAGCAGCTTAAGGGCCGGTGGCGGGACAGGCTCCTACGAGCAGTACTTC.